The sequence of this T cell receptor beta chain was determined in a study of T cell responses to AZD1222 COVID-19 vaccine (dated by TCRdb to the early 2020s). Concerning the study at large: AZD1222 recipients given second doses at about 4 weeks or at about 12 weeks were pooled, since spike-specific TCR depth and breadth were not found to differ between the two schedules. A total of 233 trial participants underwent TCR sequencing, of whom about 210 had received two doses of AZD1222 and roughly 26 had received two doses of the MenACWY control vaccine. Trial participants were enrolled by age into 18-55, 56-69 and 70-plus year subgroups, with about 150, 27 and 61 TCR-sequenced participants respectively. What the research found in general, with its limitations: The whole spike protein was spanned by vaccine-associated CD4 TCRs, and dominant responses were seen in regions 160-218 and 743-854. Conclusions about previously exposed vaccinees are limited because only six or seven AZD1222 recipients were SARS-CoV-2 seropositive at baseline. Epitopes outside the regions mutated in the B.1.351 and B.1.1.7 variants were reportedly recognized by nearly half of the unique spike-specific TCRs. Participants were mostly white British, with more females than males. The authors suggested clonal diversity may have been underestimated. Spike-specific TCR breadth and depth rose significantly after two AZD1222 doses compared with day 0 and with MenACWY recipients. Because no samples from the day 14 peak response were available, repertoires could be characterized only after the peak T cell response. In the small 56-69-year group, the increase in depth fell short of significance, most likely because of low power.

As concerns this clone: Its antigen remains unidentified. No clone much larger than this one lies a single base away; base qualities are absent.

From the cysteine up to the phenylalanine, the CDR3 has a length of 13 residues. Just the 39-base CDR3 DNA is kept, in frame starting at base 1. V is clipped by 8 bases and J by 3 bases, and the sequence between their germline boundaries is 13 bases long. Per the germline V gene (reference sequence), MNHEY is the CDR1 and SMNVEV is the CDR2. In the paper's terms, the time point label means: baseline before first vaccination. The vaccinee samples were drawn from two UK trials, COV001 and COV002, one of which was a single-blind randomized controlled phase 2/3 trial testing AZD1222 (ChAdOx1 nCoV-19) in healthy adults. For TCRbeta chain sequencing, PBMC samples from trial participants were taken at day 0 and at day 28 after the second dose. The CDR3 regions of human TCRbeta chains were analyzed by immunosequencing. In the authors' own workflow: TCRs in the repertoires were compared against a reference library of SARS-CoV-2-specific TCRs that had been generated with the MIRA antigen-specificity platform. Breadth was defined as the fraction of unique TCRs that were SARS-CoV-2-associated. Depth was defined as the fraction of total T cells that were SARS-CoV-2-associated. Using the MIRA data, every spike-specific TCR was mapped to the spike region that the TCR reacted to and assigned to either a CD4 or a CD8 class. Log10-transformed breadth and depth values were compared by one-way ANOVA with Sidak's multiple comparisons tests. Held by TCRdb, this immuneACCESS table contains in-frame sequences only and omits some clones. Under half of the omission traces to an unresolved V gene where checked; the cause of the rest is unknown. The DNA gave D and trimming, while V, J and clone size come from that table. For this sample there are 150,000 to 200,000 clones; approximately 95% appear just once. Of the sample, around 4% falls within the top ten clones.

The TCR sequence derives from an adult in good health. Sequencing was performed on peripheral blood, taken on day 0 of AZD1222 vaccination. In this chain, TRBV27 is recombined with TRBJ1-1, and the D gene may be TRBD1, 6 bases matching. The CDR3 loop reads CASSGHTHTEAFF. In nucleotides, the sequence is TGTGCCAGCTCGGGACACACGCACACTGAAGCTTTCTTT.